This TCR beta chain is drawn from a study of blood T cell repertoires in COVID-19. Looking at the study overall: Whether acute or convalescent, the COVID-19 samples came from the United States, Italy and Spain. T cells, B-cell-depleted T cells, or PBMCs supplied cDNA or gDNA.

CDR1 and CDR2 (germline): SGDLS, YYNGEE. This CDR3 comprises 15 residues. The ends lost 3 bases at V and 6 bases at J; junction bases unmatched: 5. In Cohort 3, a recovered donor had either two negative PCRs, clearance, or symptom resolution. The protocol was immunoSEQ multiplex PCR, while the TCRdb copy is restricted to in-frame clones and leaves out a portion. Among about 350,000 clones listed, roughly 87% were seen once. The chain combines TRBV9 with TRBJ1-6; 8 positions agree with TRBD1. Sequenced: PBMCs or T cells enriched from blood (not recorded which). This clonotype was sampled from a woman in her 30s who had recovered from COVID-19. CDR3 nucleotides: TGTGCCAGCAGCGCGACAGGGGCCACTAATTCACCCCTCCACTTT. Its translation: CASSATGATNSPLHF.